This TCR beta chain was sequenced in a study of blood T cell repertoires in COVID-19. Across the whole study: The samples span acute and convalescent COVID-19 from the United States, Italy and Spain.

Only in-frame clones appear in the TCRdb table, and some are missing; sequencing was by immunoSEQ multiplex PCR. The top ten hold less than 2% of the sample, which has approximately 270,000 clones, approximately 84% seen once. This CDR3 contains 15 residues. Germline V gives CDR1 SGHTA, CDR2 FQGNSA. The V and J ends lost 2 bases and 4 bases, in that order; junction bases with no gene match: 6. Sequencing used PBMCs or T cells enriched from blood (not recorded which). This chain connects TRBV7-2 to TRBJ1-2; 8 bases agree with TRBD1. The source is a man in his forties or fifties who had recovered from COVID-19. The CDR3 DNA reads as TGTGCCAGCAGCTTATGGTCAGGGGGCGTCTATGGCTACACCTTC. Protein sequence: CASSLWSGGVYGYTF.